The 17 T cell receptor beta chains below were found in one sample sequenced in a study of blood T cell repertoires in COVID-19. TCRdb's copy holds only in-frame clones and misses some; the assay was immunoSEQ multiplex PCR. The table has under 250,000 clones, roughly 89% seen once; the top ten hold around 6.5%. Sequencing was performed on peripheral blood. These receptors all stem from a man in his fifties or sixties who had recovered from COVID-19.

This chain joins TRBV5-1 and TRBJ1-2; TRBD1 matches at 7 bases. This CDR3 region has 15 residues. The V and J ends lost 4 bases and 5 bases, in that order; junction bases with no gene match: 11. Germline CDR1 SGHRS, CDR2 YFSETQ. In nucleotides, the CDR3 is TGCGCCAGCAGCCCTTGGGGGACAGCTGGGTATGGCTACACCTTC. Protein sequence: CASSPWGTAGYGYTF.

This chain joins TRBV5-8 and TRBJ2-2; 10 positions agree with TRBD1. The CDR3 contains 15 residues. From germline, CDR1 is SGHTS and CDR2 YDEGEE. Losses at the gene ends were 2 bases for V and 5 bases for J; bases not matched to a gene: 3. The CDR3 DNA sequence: TGTGCCAGCAGCTTATGGACAGGGGGTACCGGGGAGCTGTTTTTT. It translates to CASSLWTGGTGELFF.

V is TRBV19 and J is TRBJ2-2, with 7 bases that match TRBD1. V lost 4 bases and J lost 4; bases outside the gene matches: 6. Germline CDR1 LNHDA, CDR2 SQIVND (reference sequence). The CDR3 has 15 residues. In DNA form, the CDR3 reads TGTGCCAGTAGTAGTAGACAGGGCGGCACCGGGGAGCTGTTTTTT. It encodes CASSSRQGGTGELFF.

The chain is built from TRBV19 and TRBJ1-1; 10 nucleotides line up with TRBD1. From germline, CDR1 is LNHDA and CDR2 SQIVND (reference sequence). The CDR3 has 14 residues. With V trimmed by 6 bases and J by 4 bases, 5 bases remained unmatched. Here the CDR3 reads CASRTGGASTEAFF. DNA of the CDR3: TGTGCCAGTAGGACAGGGGGCGCGAGCACTGAAGCTTTCTTT.

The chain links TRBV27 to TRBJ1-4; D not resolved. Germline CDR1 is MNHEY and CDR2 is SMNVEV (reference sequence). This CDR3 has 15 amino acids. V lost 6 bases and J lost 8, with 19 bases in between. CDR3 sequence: CASRLRGPGFEKLFF. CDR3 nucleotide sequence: TGTGCCAGCAGATTGCGAGGGCCCGGATTCGAAAAACTGTTTTTT.

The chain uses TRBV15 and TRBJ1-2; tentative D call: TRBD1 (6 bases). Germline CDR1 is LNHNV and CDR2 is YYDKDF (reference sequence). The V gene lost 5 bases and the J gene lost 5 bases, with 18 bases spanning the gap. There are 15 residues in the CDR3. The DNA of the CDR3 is TGTGCCACCAGCGGGGGGGCCCGGGTCCAGTATGGCTACACCTTC. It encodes CATSGGARVQYGYTF.

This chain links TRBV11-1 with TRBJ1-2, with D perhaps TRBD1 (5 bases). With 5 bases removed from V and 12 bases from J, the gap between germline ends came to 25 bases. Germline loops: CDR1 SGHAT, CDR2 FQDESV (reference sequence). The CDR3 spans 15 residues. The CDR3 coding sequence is TGTGCCAGCAGCCGAACGTCGATGGGGGGAGTCGGAGACACCTTC. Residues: CASSRTSMGGVGDTF.

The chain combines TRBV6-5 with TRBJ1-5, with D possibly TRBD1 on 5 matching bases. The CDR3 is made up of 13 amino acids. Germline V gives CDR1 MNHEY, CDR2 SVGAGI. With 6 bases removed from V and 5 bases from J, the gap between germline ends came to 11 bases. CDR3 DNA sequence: TGTGCCAGCAGCCTCCAAGGGGATCAGCCCCAGCATTTT. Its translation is CASSLQGDQPQHF.

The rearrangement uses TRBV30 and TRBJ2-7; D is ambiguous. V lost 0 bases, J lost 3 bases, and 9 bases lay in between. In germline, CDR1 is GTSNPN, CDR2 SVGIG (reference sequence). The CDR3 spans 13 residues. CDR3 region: CAWSVRPNYEQYF. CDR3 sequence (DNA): TGTGCCTGGAGTGTGCGGCCAAACTACGAGCAGTACTTC.

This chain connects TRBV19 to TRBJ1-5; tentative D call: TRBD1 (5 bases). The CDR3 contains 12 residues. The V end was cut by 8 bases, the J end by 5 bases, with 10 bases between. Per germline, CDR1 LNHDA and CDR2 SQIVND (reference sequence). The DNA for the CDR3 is TGTGCCAGTCGGGGGGGGGATCAGCCCCAGCATTTT. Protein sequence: CASRGGDQPQHF.

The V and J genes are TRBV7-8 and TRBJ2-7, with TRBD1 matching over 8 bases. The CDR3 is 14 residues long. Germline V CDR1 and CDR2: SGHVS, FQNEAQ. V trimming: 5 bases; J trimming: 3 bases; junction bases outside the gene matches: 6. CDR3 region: CASSPDRDVYEQYF. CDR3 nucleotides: TGTGCCAGCAGCCCGGACAGGGACGTCTACGAGCAGTACTTC.

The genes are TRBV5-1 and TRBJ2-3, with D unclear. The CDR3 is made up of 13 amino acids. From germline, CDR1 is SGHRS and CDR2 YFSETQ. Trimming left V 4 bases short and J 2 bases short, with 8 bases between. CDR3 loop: CASSIQNTDTQYF. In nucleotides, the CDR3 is TGCGCCAGCAGCATCCAAAACACAGATACGCAGTATTTT.

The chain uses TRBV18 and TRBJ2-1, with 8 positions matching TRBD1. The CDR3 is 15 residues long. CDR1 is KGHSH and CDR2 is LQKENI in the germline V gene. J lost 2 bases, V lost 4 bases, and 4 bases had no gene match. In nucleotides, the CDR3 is TGTGCCAGCTCACTCCTGGGACAGGCCTACAATGAGCAGTTCTTC. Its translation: CASSLLGQAYNEQFF.

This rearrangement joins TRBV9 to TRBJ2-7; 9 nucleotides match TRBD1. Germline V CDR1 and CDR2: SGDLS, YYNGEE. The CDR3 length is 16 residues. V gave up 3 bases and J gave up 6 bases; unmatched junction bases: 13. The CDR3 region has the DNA TGTGCCAGCAGCGCCACCGCCGGACAGGGGTTCGGCGAGCAGTACTTC. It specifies CASSATAGQGFGEQYF.

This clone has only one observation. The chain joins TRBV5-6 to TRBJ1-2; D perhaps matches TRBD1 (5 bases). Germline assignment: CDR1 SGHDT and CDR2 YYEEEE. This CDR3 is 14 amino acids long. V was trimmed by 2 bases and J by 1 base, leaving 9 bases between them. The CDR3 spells CASSLMDINYGYTF. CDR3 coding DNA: TGTGCCAGCAGCTTAATGGACATTAACTATGGCTACACCTTC.

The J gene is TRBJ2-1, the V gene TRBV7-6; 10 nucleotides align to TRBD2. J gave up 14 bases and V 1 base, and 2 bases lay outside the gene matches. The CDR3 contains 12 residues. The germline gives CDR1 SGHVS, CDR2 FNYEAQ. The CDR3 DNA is TGTGCCAGCAGCTTAGAAAGCGGGGGGGAGTTCTTC. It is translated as CASSLESGGEFF.

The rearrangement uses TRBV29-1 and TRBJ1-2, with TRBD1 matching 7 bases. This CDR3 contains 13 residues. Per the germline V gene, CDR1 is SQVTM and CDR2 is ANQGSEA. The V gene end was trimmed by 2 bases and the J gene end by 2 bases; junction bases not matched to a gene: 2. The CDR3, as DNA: TGCAGCGTTGAAAAGGGACAGAACTATGGCTACACCTTC. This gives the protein CSVEKGQNYGYTF.